This record covers a single T cell receptor (beta chain). The entry originates in a study of blood T cell repertoires in COVID-19. Study-level information: COVID-19 samples, acute and convalescent, were from the United States, Italy and Spain. The cDNA or gDNA used as material had been derived from T cells, B-cell-depleted T cells, or PBMCs.

How the authors handled the data: Reference gene primers were amplified, and this amplification served to estimate nucleated cell counts. Generated by immunoSEQ multiplex PCR, the TCRdb table keeps only in-frame clones and is missing some. D and trimming come from the DNA, and the V and J calls and clone size come from that table. The data show some 41,000 clones, roughly nine tenths seen once. The germline CDR1 and CDR2 sequences are SGDLS and YYNGEE. The CDR3 is 15 amino acids. With 0 bases removed from V and 7 bases from J, the gap between germline ends came to 17 bases. The sequenced sample consisted of peripheral blood. The V call is TRBV9, the J call TRBJ2-7; TRBD1 might be the D (5 bases). The receptor was derived from an older man with active COVID-19. CDR3 nucleotides: TGTGCCAGCAGCGTAGGGAGCAGGGATCTTGCAGAGCAGTACTTC. This encodes CASSVGSRDLAEQYF.